This T cell receptor beta chain came from a study of cytomegalovirus exposure and HLA in healthy donors. Study-wide background: The platform used for the roughly 130 validation repertoires matched that of the roughly 670 first-cohort repertoires, a later analysis reported.

The assay was immunoSEQ multiplex PCR, and TCRdb's table has in-frame clones only and misses some. The table records more than 95,000 clones, roughly 90% of them present only once. Trimming pared 8 bases from V and 2 bases from J, leaving 12 bases between. The CDR3 spans 13 residues. Germline CDR1 is ENHRY and CDR2 is SYGVKD. This receptor was taken from a woman younger than 35 in good health and CMV-seronegative. V and J are TRBV10-3 and TRBJ1-1, with a tentative D call TRBD1 (5 bases). The sequencing sample was made of PBMCs. The CDR3 here is CAIGTGENTEAFF. Written as DNA, the CDR3 is TGTGCCATCGGAACAGGTGAAAACACTGAAGCTTTCTTT.